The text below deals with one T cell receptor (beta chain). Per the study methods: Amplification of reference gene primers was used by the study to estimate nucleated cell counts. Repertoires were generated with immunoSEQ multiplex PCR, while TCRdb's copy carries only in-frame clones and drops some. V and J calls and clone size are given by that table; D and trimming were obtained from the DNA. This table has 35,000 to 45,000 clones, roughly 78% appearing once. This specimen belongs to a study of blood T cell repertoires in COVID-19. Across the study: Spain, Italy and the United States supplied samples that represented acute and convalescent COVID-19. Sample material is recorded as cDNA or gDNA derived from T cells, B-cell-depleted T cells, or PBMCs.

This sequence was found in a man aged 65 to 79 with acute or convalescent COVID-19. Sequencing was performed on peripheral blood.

The chain's CDR3 is CASIRQGLYLSETQYF. CDR3 in DNA: TGTGCCAGCATTCGACAGGGGCTCTATTTGAGTGAGACCCAGTACTTC. This chain joins TRBV11-1 and TRBJ2-5; 8 bases align to TRBD1. V trimming: 7 bases; J trimming: 5 bases; junction bases outside the gene matches: 15. The CDR3 has 16 residues. Germline-derived CDR1 and CDR2 are SGHAT and FQDESV (reference sequence).